Presented here are 21 T cell receptor beta chains from one specimen sequenced in a study of T-cell reconstitution after alpha-beta-depleted transplantation in children. Molecular barcoding with unique molecular identifiers was used for the TCRbeta library. TCRdb reprocessed the PCR reads with MiXCR, giving one entry per CDR3 protein. Seen here are about 200,000 distinct CDR3 sequences, approximately 6.8% observed once, and the top ten hold 4.5% to 5.5%. Material: PBMCs, obtained before TCRalphabeta/CD19-depleted stem cell transplant. The receptors originated from a girl under two years old with combined immunodeficiency, due to receive a stem cell transplant.

The sample holds many counts of this clonotype. This chain joins TRBV7-2 and TRBJ2-1; 8 bases agree with TRBD2. The CDR3 is 15 residues long. The germline CDR1 and CDR2 sequences are SGHTA and FQGNSA. After removal of 4 bases from V and 4 bases from J, the junction contained 6 bases not matched to a gene. CDR3 sequence reads: CASSSGLALYNEQFF. CDR3 nucleotides: TGTGCCAGCAGCTCCGGACTAGCCCTATACAATGAGCAGTTCTTC.

In this sample, this clonotype turned up many times. This sequence joins TRBV10-3 and TRBJ2-7; D perhaps matches TRBD1 (6 bases). The ends were cut back, 10 bases at V and 7 bases at J, with 23 bases in the middle. Germline-derived CDR1 and CDR2 are ENHRY and SYGVKD. The CDR3 spans 14 residues. CDR3 DNA: TGTGCCACCGTGGGAGCTTTGGGGGCTATGGAGCAGTACTTC. Protein: CATVGALGAMEQYF.

This clonotype was detected many times. The rearrangement joins TRBV20-1 to TRBJ2-1; TRBD2 aligns across 8 bases. This CDR3 spans 14 amino acids. The germline V gene has CDR1 DFQATT and CDR2 SNEGSKA (reference sequence). V trimming: 4 bases; J trimming: 9 bases; junction bases outside the gene matches: 11. The CDR3 region has the DNA TGCAGTGCTACAGAAGCGGGAGTGTTTTTTGAGCAGTTCTTC. Amino acids: CSATEAGVFFEQFF.

This clonotype was counted between two and nine times. The V gene is TRBV29-1, the J gene TRBJ2-3; 8 bases match TRBD2. The V segment lost 4 bases and the J segment 4 bases; nucleotides outside the gene matches: 22. The CDR3 covers 19 residues. Looked up from germline, CDR1 is SQVTM and CDR2 is ANQGSEA. The DNA for the CDR3 is TGCAGCGTTGGCGGGGGCCAGCTTCGGGAGGGCCGTGTCTCAGATACGCAGTATTTT. Translated, it gives CSVGGGQLREGRVSDTQYF.

This clonotype occurred many times. J is TRBJ2-7 and V is TRBV20-1, with 10 positions matching TRBD2. CDR1 is DFQATT, CDR2 SNEGSKA, per germline (reference sequence). Unmatched junction bases numbered 8, after V lost 0 bases and J lost 3 bases. This CDR3 spans 16 amino acids. The CDR3 coding sequence is TGCAGTGCTAGAGATCTAGCGGGGGAACTACTCTACGAGCAGTACTTC. Its protein is CSARDLAGELLYEQYF.

This clonotype was detected many times. The chain uses TRBV20-1 and TRBJ2-1, with 10 positions matching TRBD2. V lost 6 bases to trimming and J lost 9 bases; unmatched junction nucleotides: 8. There are 13 residues in the CDR3. Germline assignment: CDR1 DFQATT and CDR2 SNEGSKA (reference sequence). For the CDR3, the DNA is TGCAGTGCCGATACCGGGACTAGCGTTGAGCAGTTCTTC. It specifies CSADTGTSVEQFF.

The chain recombines TRBV3-1 with TRBJ2-2, with a tentative D call TRBD1 (5 bases). V was shortened by 0 bases and J by 0 bases, with 17 bases between the two germline ends. The CDR3 length is 19 residues. The germline gives CDR1 LGHDT, CDR2 YNNKEL (reference sequence). The CDR3 DNA sequence: TGTGCCAGCAGCCAAGATGTGTACAGGATAACAACGAACACCGGGGAGCTGTTTTTT. It yields the protein CASSQDVYRITTNTGELFF.

This clonotype occurred many times. The DNA of the CDR3 is TGTGCCAGCAGATCGGGACTAGCGGGAGAGGGGGACTCCTACGAGCAGTACTTC. Amino acids: CASRSGLAGEGDSYEQYF. The rearrangement uses TRBV6-8 and TRBJ2-7; 14 bases line up with TRBD2. Trimming took 6 bases from V and 0 from J; bases not matched to a gene: 10. CDR1 and CDR2 from the germline V gene are MNHGY and SAAAGT. CDR3 length: 18 amino acids.

This clonotype has ten or more counts. This chain uses TRBV13 with TRBJ2-7; perhaps D is TRBD1 or TRBD2 (5 bases each). With 0 bases removed from V and 0 bases from J, the gap between germline ends came to 9 bases. The germline CDR1 and CDR2 sequences are PRHDT and FYEKMQ (reference sequence). This CDR3 region has 15 residues. In nucleotides, the CDR3 is TGTGCCAGCAGCTTAGGGGGGACCGACTCCTACGAGCAGTACTTC. It specifies CASSLGGTDSYEQYF.

Notes on this clonotype: A much larger clone lies a single base off, so this may be a read error. The V gene is TRBV25-1, the J gene TRBJ2-1, with 9 bases fitting TRBD2. V shed 5 bases, J shed 0 bases, and the junction held 5 bases outside the gene matches. Looked up from germline, CDR1 is MGHDK and CDR2 is SYGVNS. The CDR3 spans 16 residues. CDR3 nucleotides: TGTGCCAGCAGTATTAGCGGGGGAGACTCCTACAATGAGCAGTTCTTC. The encoded protein is CASSISGGDSYNEQFF. Based on the CDR3 plus reference TRBV25-1 and TRBJ2-1, the full variable domain is EADIYQTPRYLVIGTGKKITLECSQTMGHDKMYWYQQDPGMELHLIHYSYGVNSTEKGDLSSESTVSRIRTEHFPLTLESARPSHTSQYLCASSISGGDSYNEQFFGPGTRLTVL.

Ten or more counts support this clonotype. The chain combines TRBV5-4 with TRBJ2-2; D is undetermined. CDR3 size: 16 residues. CDR1 is SGHNT and CDR2 is YYREEE in the germline V gene (reference sequence). Trimming removed 2 bases from V and 0 bases from J, with 11 bases in between. The CDR3 spells CASSFMPTTNTGELFF. For the CDR3, the DNA is TGTGCCAGCAGCTTTATGCCAACTACGAACACCGGGGAGCTGTTTTTT.

In its sample, this clonotype was seen many times. J is TRBJ2-7 and V is TRBV20-1; 8 bases align to TRBD2. The V and J ends lost 3 bases and 4 bases, in that order; junction bases with no gene match: 5. Germline V gene sequence: CDR1 DFQATT, CDR2 SNEGSKA (reference sequence). The CDR3 length is 13 residues. The CDR3 reads CSARFVAGYEQYF. The DNA for the CDR3 is TGCAGTGCTAGGTTCGTAGCGGGATACGAGCAGTACTTC.

This clonotype was picked up many times. The genes are TRBV12-3 or TRBV12-4 and TRBJ1-1; D ambiguous. The CDR3 contains 13 residues. Trimming removed 2 bases from V and 4 bases from J, with 8 bases in between. CDR3 nucleotide sequence: TGTGCCAGCAGTTTAAGCCGGAGCACTGAAGCTTTCTTT. This encodes CASSLSRSTEAFF.

This clonotype was counted at least ten times. The V gene is TRBV18, the J gene TRBJ2-7, with 7 bases aligning to TRBD2. The germline gives CDR1 KGHSH, CDR2 LQKENI. The CDR3 is made up of 16 amino acids. The J segment lost 1 base and the V segment lost 4 bases, leaving 10 bases of the junction unmatched. For the CDR3, the DNA is TGTGCCAGCTCACGGGAGGCCGGGACTACTTCCTACGAGCAGTACTTC. Translating gives CASSREAGTTSYEQYF.

In its sample, this clonotype was seen many times. This chain connects TRBV2 to TRBJ2-3, with 9 bases that match TRBD2. This CDR3 contains 14 residues. Germline assignment: CDR1 SNHLY and CDR2 FYNNEI. The CDR3 nucleotides are TGTGTCAGGGGTAGCGGGAGCCGCGGAGATACGCAGTATTTT. Encoded protein: CVRGSGSRGDTQYF.

This clonotype showed up many times. This chain uses TRBV20-1 with TRBJ2-7; TRBD1 or TRBD2 may be the D gene (5 bases each). V dropped 1 base and J dropped 5 bases, with 18 bases sitting between them. This CDR3 region has 15 residues. Germline V gene data show CDR1 as DFQATT and CDR2 as SNEGSKA (reference sequence). Here the CDR3 reads CSARAEGRLRHEQYF. DNA for the CDR3: TGCAGTGCTAGAGCCGAGGGGCGGCTGCGCCACGAGCAGTACTTC.

This rearrangement joins TRBV3-1 to TRBJ2-5; 10 nucleotides match TRBD1. Germline lookup yields CDR1 LGHDT and CDR2 YNNKEL (reference sequence). V trimming: 4 bases; J trimming: 2 bases; junction bases outside the gene matches: 4. This CDR3 is 15 amino acids long. The CDR3: CASSPSGQGQETQYF. For the CDR3, the DNA is TGTGCCAGCAGCCCTTCGGGACAGGGGCAAGAGACCCAGTACTTC.

This clonotype showed up many times. The V gene is TRBV7-2, the J gene TRBJ2-5, with D perhaps TRBD1 (6 bases). Per the germline V gene, CDR1 is SGHTA and CDR2 is FQGNSA. Trimming removed 5 bases from V and 1 base from J, with 8 bases in between. There are 13 residues in the CDR3. The chain's CDR3 is CASSGGGQETQYF. As DNA, the CDR3 is TGTGCCAGCAGCGGGGGCGGCCAAGAGACCCAGTACTTC.

In its sample, this clonotype was seen many times. The junction departs from the called germline gene at one end, perhaps through a read error. This chain connects TRBV7-3 to TRBJ1-1; 7 bases are a match to TRBD1. This CDR3 spans 17 amino acids. Germline lookup yields CDR1 SGHTA and CDR2 FQGTGA. CDR3 nucleotide sequence: TGTGCCAGCAGCCTAACCGCCGGGGACAGCCTATTCACTGAAGCTTTCTTT. Translation gives CASSLTAGDSLFTEAFF.

In nucleotides, the CDR3 is TGCGCCAGCAGCCAAGTTGGGGACTCCTACGAGCAGTACTTC. Its translation: CASSQVGDSYEQYF. The chain employs TRBV4-3 and TRBJ2-7, with D unclear. Trimming left V 1 base short and J 0 bases short, with 7 bases between. Germline values: CDR1 LGHNA, CDR2 YSLEER. CDR3 length: 14 amino acids.

Ten or more counts support this clonotype. The gene calls are TRBV29-1 and TRBJ1-1; D perhaps matches TRBD1 (6 bases). The germline V gene has CDR1 SQVTM and CDR2 ANQGSEA. The CDR3 loop spans 11 amino acids. The V and J ends lost 7 bases and 5 bases respectively, with 11 bases between them. CDR3 in amino acids: CSAPGVTEAFF. CDR3 DNA sequence: TGCAGCGCGCCAGGGGTTACTGAAGCTTTCTTT.